The clone carrying this T cell receptor beta chain was found a few times. This CDR3 spans 14 amino acids. V shed 4 bases and J shed 1 base, with 11 bases lying between them. Germline values: CDR1 DFQATT, CDR2 SNEGSKA (reference sequence). Each CDR3 protein gets one entry after TCRdb re-called the RACE reads with MiXCR. The sample lists about 170,000 distinct CDR3 sequences; 25% to 35% were seen once. Noted time point: patch test 3, about 24 weeks after DPC sensitization. Described treatment: therapeutic diphenylcyclopropenone sensitization with weekly scalp DPC. The data belong to a study of human T cells and chemical hapten exposure. Overall study: On the upper back, patch tests were applied with 0.01% DPC and read at 6 days.

J is TRBJ2-1 and V is TRBV20-1; D is unresolved. This sequence was found in a woman between 18 and 30 years old with alopecia areata. Some clones in this sample may be carry-over from other donors' samples. The material was whole blood, obtained in connection with sensitization to the hapten diphenylcyclopropenone (DPC). CDR3 nucleotide sequence: TGCAGTGCTATCGGGTCGAATTCCTACAATGAGCAGTTCTTC. Translated, it gives CSAIGSNSYNEQFF.